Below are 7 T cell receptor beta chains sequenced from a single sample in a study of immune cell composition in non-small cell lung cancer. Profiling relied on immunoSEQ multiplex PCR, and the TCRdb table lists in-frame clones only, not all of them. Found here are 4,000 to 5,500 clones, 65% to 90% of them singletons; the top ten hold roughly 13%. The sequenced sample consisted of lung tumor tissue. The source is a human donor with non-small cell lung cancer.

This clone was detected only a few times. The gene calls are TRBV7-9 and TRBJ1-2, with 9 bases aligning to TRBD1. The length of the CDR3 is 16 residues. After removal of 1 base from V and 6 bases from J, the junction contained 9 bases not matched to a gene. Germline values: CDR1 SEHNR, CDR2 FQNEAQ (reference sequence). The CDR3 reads CASSLGSPDRGDGYTF. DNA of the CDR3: TGTGCCAGCAGCTTAGGTTCCCCGGACAGGGGAGATGGCTACACCTTC. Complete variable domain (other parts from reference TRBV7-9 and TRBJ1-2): DTGVSQNPRHKITKRGQNVTFRCDPISEHNRLYWYRQTLGQGPEFLTYFQNEAQLEKSRLLSDRFSAERPKGSFSTLEIQRTEQGDSAMYLCASSLGSPDRGDGYTFGSGTRLTVV.

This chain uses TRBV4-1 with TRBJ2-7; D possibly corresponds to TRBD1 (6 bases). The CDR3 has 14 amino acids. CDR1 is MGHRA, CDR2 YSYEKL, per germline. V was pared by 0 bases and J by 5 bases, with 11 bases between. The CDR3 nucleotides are TGCGCCAGCAGCCAAGAAACAGGGAGCCACGAGCAGTACTTC. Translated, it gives CASSQETGSHEQYF.

In DNA, the CDR3 is TGCGCCAGCAGCCGAGACCGACAGGGTCCCTATGGCTACACCTTC. Translating gives CASSRDRQGPYGYTF. J is TRBJ1-2 and V is TRBV5-1; 7 positions match TRBD1. Trimming at V came to 4 bases and at J to 4 bases, leaving 10 bases not matched to a gene. The germline gives CDR1 SGHRS, CDR2 YFSETQ. The CDR3 contains 15 residues.

CDR3 DNA sequence: TGTGCCAGCAGCCCCCGGGCCCAGGGGGGAGAGCAGTACTTC. Translation: CASSPRAQGGEQYF. V is TRBV4-2 and J is TRBJ2-7, with D tentatively TRBD1 (7 bases). Trimming stripped 4 bases from V and 7 bases from J, with 17 bases between. Germline lookup yields CDR1 LGHNA and CDR2 YNFKEQ. CDR3 length: 14 residues.

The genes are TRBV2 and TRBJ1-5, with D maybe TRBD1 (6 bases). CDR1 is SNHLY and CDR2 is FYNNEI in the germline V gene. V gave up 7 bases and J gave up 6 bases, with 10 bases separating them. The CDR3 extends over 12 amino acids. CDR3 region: CASKQGSQPQHF. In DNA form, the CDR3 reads TGTGCCAGCAAGCAGGGGAGTCAGCCCCAGCATTTT.

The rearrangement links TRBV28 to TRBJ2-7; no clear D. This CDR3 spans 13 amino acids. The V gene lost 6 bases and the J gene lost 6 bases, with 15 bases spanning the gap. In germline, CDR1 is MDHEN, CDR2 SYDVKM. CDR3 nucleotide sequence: TGTGCCAGCAGCTTACCCTTGGTAACCGAGCAGTACTTC. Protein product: CASSLPLVTEQYF.

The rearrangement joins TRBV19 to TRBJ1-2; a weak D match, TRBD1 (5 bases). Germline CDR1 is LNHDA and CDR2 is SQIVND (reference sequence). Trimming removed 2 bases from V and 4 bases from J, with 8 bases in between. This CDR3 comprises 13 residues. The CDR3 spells CASSIQGVYGYTF. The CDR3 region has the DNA TGTGCCAGTAGTATACAGGGCGTCTATGGCTACACCTTC. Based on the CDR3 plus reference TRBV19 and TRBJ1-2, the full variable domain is DGGITQSPKYLFRKEGQNVTLSCEQNLNHDAMYWYRQDPGQGLRLIYYSQIVNDFQKGDIAEGYSVSREKKESFPLTVTSAQKNPTAFYLCASSIQGVYGYTFGSGTRLTVV.